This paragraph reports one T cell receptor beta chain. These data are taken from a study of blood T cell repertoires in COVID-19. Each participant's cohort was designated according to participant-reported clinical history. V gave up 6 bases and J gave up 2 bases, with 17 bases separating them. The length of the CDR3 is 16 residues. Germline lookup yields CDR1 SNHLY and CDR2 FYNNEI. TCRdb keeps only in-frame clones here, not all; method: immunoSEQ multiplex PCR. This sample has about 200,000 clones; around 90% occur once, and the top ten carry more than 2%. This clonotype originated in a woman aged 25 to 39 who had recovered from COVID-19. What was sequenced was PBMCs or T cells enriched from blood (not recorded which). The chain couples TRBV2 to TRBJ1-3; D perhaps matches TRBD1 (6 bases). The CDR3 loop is CASSVLGQPPGNTIYF. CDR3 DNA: TGTGCCAGCAGCGTACTTGGACAGCCCCCTGGAAACACCATATATTTT.